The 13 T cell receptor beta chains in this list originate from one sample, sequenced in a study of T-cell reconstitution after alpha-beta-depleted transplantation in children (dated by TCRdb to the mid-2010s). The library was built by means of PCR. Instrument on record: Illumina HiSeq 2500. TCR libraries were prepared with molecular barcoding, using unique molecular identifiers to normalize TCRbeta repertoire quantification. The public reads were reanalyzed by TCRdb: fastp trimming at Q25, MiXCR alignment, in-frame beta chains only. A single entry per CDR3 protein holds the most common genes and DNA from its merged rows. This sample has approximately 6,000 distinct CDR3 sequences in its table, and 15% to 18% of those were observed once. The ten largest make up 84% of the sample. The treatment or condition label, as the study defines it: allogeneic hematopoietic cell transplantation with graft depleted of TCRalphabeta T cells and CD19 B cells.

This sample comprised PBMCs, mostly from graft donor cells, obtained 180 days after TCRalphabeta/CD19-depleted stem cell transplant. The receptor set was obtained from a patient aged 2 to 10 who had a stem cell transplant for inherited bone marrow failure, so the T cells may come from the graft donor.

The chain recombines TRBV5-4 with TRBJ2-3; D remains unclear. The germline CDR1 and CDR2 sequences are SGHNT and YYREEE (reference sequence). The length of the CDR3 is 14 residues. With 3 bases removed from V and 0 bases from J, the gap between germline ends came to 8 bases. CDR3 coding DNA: TGTGCCAGCAGCTCGCCTACTAGCACAGATACGCAGTATTTT. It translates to CASSSPTSTDTQYF.

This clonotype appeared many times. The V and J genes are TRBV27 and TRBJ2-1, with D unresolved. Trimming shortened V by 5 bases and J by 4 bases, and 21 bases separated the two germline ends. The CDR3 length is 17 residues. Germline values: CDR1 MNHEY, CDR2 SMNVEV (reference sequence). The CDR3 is CASSPLSFGRLYNEQFF. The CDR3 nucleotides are TGTGCCAGCAGTCCTCTCTCCTTCGGAAGGTTGTACAATGAGCAGTTCTTC.

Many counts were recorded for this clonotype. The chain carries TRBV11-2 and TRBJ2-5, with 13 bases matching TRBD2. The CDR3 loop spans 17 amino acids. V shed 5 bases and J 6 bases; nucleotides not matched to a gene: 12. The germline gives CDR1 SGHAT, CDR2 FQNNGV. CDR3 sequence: CASSPGLAGVLGQTQYF. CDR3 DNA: TGTGCCAGCAGCCCTGGACTAGCGGGAGTCCTCGGACAGACCCAGTACTTC.

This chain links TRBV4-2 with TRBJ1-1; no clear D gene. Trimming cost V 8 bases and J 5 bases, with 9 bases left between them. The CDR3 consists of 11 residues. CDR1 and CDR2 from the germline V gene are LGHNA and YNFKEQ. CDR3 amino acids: CASGPMTEAFF. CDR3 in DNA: TGTGCCAGCGGCCCGATGACTGAAGCTTTCTTT.

DNA of the CDR3: TGTGCCAGCAGCTTAACGGGGATGGTTTCCTACGAGCAGTACTTC. Translating it yields CASSLTGMVSYEQYF. The rearrangement joins TRBV5-8 to TRBJ2-7, with a possible D match to TRBD2 (5 bases). CDR3 length equals 15 residues. Germline CDR1 is SGHTS and CDR2 is YDEGEE. V dropped 2 bases and J dropped 1 base, with 13 bases sitting between them.

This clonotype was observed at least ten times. In DNA, the CDR3 is TGCAGCGTTGTTATTTGGGGGGCTTTTTCCTACGAGCAGTACTTC. This gives the protein CSVVIWGAFSYEQYF. The chain is built from TRBV29-1 and TRBJ2-7; D is possibly TRBD1 or TRBD2 (6 bases each). The CDR3 is made up of 15 amino acids. V was cut by 4 bases and J by 1 base, with 17 bases left in between. Germline assignment: CDR1 SQVTM and CDR2 ANQGSEA.

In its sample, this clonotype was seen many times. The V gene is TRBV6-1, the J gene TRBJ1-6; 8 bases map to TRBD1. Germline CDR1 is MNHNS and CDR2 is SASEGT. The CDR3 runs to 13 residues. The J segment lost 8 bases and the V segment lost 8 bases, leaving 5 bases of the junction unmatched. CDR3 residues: CASGVTGDSPLHF. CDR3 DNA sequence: TGTGCCAGCGGGGTGACAGGGGATTCACCCCTCCACTTT.

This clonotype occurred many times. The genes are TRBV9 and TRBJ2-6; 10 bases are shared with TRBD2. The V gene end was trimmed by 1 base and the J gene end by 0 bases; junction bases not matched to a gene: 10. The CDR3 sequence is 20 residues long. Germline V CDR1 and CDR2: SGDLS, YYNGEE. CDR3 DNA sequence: TGTGCCAGCAGCGTATCTCTTAGCGGGAGGACCCCCTCTGGGGCCAACGTCCTGACTTTC. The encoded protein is CASSVSLSGRTPSGANVLTF.

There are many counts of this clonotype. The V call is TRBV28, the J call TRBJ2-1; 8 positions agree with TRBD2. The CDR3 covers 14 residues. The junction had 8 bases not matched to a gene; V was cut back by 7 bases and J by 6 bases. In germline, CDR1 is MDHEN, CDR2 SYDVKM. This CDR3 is CASIPAGVSNEQFF. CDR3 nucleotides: TGTGCCAGCATTCCAGCGGGAGTCTCCAATGAGCAGTTCTTC.

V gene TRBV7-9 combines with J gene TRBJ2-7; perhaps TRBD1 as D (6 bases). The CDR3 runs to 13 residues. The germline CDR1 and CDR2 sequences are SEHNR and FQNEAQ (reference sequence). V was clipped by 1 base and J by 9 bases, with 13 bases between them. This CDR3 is CASSLGCGGGQYF. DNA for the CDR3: TGTGCCAGCAGCTTAGGTTGTGGGGGCGGGCAGTACTTC. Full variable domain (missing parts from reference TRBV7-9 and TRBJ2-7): DTGVSQNPRHKITKRGQNVTFRCDPISEHNRLYWYRQTLGQGPEFLTYFQNEAQLEKSRLLSDRFSAERPKGSFSTLEIQRTEQGDSAMYLCASSLGCGGGQYFGPGTRLTVT.

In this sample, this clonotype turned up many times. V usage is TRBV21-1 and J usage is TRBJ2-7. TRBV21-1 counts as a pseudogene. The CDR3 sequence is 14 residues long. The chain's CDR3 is CASSKAGGSYEQYF. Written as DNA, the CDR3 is TGTGCCAGCAGCAAAGCAGGGGGCTCCTACGAGCAGTACTTC.

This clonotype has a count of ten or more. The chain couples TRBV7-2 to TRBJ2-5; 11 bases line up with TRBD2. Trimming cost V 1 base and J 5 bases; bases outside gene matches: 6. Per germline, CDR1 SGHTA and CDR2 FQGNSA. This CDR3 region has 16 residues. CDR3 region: CASSLDPLAGGETQYF. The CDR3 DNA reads TGTGCCAGCAGCTTAGATCCCCTAGCGGGAGGTGAGACCCAGTACTTC. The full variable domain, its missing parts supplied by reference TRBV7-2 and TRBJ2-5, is GAGVSQSPSNKVTEKGKDVELRCDPISGHTALYWYRQSLGQGLEFLIYFQGNSAPDKSGLPSDRFSAERTGGSVSTLTIQRTQQEDSAVYLCASSLDPLAGGETQYFGPGTRLLVL.

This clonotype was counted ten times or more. The CDR3: CASSEYNEQFF. The DNA of the CDR3 is TGTGCCAGCAGTGAGTACAATGAGCAGTTCTTC. The chain joins TRBV28 to TRBJ2-1; no reliable D call. In germline, CDR1 is MDHEN, CDR2 SYDVKM. The CDR3 sequence is 11 residues long. V lost 5 bases to trimming and J lost 4 bases, with 3 bases between them.